The source of this TCR beta chain is a study of early T cells in non-severe SARS-CoV-2 infection. The wider study: Bulk RNA isolated from unsorted whole blood underwent sequencing; chains were not paired.

CDR3 length: 14 amino acids. After removal of 6 bases from V and 9 bases from J, the junction contained 7 bases not matched to a gene. Germline V lookup: CDR1 MNHEY, CDR2 SVGEGT. By proportion, this clonotype is medium-sized. Unique molecular identifier tags were affixed to discrete cDNA molecules. One entry per CDR3 protein results from TCRdb running MiXCR on the 5' RACE reads. The repertoire holds tens of thousands of distinct CDR3 sequences, about 12% seen once, with around 4.5% in the top ten. The sequence was obtained from an adult who was a healthcare worker with PCR-confirmed SARS-CoV-2 infection or an uninfected control (not recorded which). Sequences were obtained from whole blood. The gene calls are TRBV6-2 or TRBV6-3 and TRBJ2-1; TRBD2 matches at 11 bases. The CDR3 region has the DNA TGTGCCAGCAGCGATAGCGGGGGGGCCAGTGAGCAGTTCTTC. It specifies CASSDSGGASEQFF.